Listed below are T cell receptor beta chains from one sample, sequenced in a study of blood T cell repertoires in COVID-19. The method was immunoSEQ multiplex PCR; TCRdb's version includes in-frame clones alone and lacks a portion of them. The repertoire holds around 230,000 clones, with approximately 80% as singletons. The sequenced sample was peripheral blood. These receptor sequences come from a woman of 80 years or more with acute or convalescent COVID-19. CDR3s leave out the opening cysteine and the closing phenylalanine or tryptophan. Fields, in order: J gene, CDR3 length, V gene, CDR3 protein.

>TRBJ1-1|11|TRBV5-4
ASSADRVREAF
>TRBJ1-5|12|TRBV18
ASSATGAHQPQH
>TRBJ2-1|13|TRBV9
ASSPRGQGAQEQF
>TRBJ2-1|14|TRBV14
ASSQGASTGVHEQF
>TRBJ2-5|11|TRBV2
ACRGDRGQTQY
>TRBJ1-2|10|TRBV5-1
ASSLGTAGYT
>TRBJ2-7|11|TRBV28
ASRTGGLNEQY
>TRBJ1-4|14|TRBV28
ASSLRTGGVGEKLF
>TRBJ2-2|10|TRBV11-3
ASSLISGELF
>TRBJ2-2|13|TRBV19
ASSIGLLNTGELF
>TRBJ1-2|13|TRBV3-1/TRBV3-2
ASSQDPGHFYGYT
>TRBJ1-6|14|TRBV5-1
ASSSDRGAYNSPLH
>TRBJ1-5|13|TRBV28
ASRVAGASNQPQH
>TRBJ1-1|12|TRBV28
ASSFQGMRSEAF
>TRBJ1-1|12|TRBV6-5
ASGHRGLGTEAF
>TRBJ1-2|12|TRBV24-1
ATSGGPGNYGYT
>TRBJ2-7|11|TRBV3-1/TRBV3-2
ASSRGGAYEQY
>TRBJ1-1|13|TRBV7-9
ASSLAGFMNTEAF
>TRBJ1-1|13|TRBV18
ASSPLPGSDTEAF
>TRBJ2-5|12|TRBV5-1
ASSLGQGQETQY
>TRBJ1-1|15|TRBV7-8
ASSFGTGMLKNTEAF
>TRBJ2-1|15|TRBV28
ASTLRRGGLSYNEQF
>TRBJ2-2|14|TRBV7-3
ASRPRPGTPTGELF
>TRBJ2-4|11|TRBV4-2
ASSQSGQRIQY
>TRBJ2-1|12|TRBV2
ASSVRLSVIEQF
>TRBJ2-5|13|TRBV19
ASSKGRQSQETQY
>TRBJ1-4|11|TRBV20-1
SASDRVYEKLF
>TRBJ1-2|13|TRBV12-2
ASRFFPGVLYGYT
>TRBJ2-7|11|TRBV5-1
ASSLVGGDEQY
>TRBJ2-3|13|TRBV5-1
ASSSLSGPRDTQY
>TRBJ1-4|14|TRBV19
ASSHREGRTNEKLF
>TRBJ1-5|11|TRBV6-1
ASSEALVPHSH
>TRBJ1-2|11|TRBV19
ASSNRSNYGYT
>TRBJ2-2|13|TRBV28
ASSRLGKNTGELF
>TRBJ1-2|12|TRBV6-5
ASAGQGAIYGYT
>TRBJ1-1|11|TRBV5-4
ASSRQGQTEAF
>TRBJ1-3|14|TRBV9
ASSVGEVPGGNTIY
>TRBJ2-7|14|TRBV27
ASRYAGGTLAYEQY
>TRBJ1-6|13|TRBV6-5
ASSLAGSYNSPLH
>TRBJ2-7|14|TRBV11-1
ASSWGPGTPSYEQY
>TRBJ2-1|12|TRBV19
ATTDRGLYNEQF